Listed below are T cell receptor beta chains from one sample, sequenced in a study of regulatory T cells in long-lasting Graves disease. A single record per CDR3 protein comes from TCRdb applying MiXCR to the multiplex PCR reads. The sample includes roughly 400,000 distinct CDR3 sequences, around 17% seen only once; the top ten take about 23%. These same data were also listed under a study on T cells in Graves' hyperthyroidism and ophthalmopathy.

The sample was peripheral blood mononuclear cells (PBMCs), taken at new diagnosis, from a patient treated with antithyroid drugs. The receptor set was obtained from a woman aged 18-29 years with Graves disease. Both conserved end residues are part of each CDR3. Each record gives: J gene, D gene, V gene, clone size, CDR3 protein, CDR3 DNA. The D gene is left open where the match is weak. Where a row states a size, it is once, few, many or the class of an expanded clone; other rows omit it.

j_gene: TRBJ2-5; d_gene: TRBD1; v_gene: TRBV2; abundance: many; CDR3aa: CASRGTGKETQYF; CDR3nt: TGTGCCAGCAGAGGGACAGGAAAAGAGACCCAGTACTTC
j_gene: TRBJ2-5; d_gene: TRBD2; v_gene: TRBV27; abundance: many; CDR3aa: CASSPPGGKETQYF; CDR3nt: TGTGCCAGCAGCCCTCCCGGGGGGAAAGAGACCCAGTACTTC
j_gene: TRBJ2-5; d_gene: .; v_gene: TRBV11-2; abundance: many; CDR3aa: CASSATESRETQYF; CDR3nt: TGTGCCAGCAGCGCTACGGAGAGCCGAGAGACCCAGTACTTC
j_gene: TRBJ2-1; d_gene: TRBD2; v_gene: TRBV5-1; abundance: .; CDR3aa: CASSSLAGGGDEQFF; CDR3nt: TGCGCCAGCAGCTCTTTAGCGGGAGGCGGCGATGAGCAGTTCTTC
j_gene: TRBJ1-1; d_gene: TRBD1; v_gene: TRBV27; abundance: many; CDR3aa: CASRQTGGTEAFF; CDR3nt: TGTGCCAGCAGACAAACAGGGGGCACTGAAGCTTTCTTT
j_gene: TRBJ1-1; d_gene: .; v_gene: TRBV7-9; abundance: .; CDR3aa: CASSFRTENTEAFF; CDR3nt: TGTGCCAGCAGCTTTCGGACAGAGAACACTGAAGCTTTCTTT
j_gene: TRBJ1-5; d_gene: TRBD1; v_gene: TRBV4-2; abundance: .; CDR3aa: CASSQDLGQWINNQPQHF; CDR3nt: TGTGCCAGCAGCCAAGATTTGGGACAGTGGATAAACAATCAGCCCCAGCATTTT
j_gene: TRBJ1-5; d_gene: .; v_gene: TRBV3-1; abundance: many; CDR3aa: CASSRGLGDQPQHF; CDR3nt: TGTGCCAGCAGCCGGGGGTTGGGTGATCAGCCCCAGCATTTT
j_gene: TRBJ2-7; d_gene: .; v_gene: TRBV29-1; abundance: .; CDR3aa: CSVEGTSGEQYF; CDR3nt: TGCAGCGTTGAAGGGACCAGTGGCGAGCAGTACTTC
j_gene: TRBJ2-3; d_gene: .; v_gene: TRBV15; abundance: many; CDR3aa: CATSREVHPTDTQYF; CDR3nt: TGTGCCACCAGCAGAGAGGTGCACCCCACAGATACGCAGTATTTT
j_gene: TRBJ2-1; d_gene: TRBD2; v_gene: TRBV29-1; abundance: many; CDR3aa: CSVEDRLTSGRNEQFF; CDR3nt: TGCAGCGTTGAAGATCGGCTGACTAGCGGGAGAAATGAGCAGTTCTTC
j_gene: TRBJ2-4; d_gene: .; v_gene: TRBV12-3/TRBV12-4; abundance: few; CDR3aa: CASSQTSNIQYF; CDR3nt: TGTGCCAGCAGTCAAACCTCAAACATTCAGTACTTC
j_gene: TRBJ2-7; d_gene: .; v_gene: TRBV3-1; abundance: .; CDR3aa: CASSQALGHVEQYF; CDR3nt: TGTGCCAGCAGCCAAGCATTGGGCCACGTGGAGCAGTACTTC
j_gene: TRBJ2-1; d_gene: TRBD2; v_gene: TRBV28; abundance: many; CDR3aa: CASSSITTSGLYNEQFF; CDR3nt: TGTGCCAGCAGTTCAATAACTACTAGCGGACTTTACAATGAGCAGTTCTTC
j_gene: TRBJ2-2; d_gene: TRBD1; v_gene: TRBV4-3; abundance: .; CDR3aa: CASSQGTGVIGELFF; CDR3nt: TGCGCCAGCAGCCAAGGGACAGGGGTTATCGGGGAGCTGTTTTTT
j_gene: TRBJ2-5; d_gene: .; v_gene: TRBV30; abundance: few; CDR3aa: CAWRQPGTPGETQYF; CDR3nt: TGTGCCTGGAGACAACCCGGGACTCCAGGAGAGACCCAGTACTTC
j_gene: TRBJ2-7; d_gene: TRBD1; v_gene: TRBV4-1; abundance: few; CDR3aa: CASSHAGGRDYEQYF; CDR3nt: TGCGCCAGCAGCCACGCAGGGGGCAGAGACTACGAGCAGTACTTC
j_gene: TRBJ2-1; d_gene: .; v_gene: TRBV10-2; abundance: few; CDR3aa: CASNTGNYNEQFF; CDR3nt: TGCGCCAGCAATACCGGGAACTACAATGAGCAGTTCTTC
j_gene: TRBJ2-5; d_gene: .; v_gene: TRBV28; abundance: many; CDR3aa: CASSPPSGGPETQYF; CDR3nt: TGTGCCAGCAGCCCTCCCTCCGGGGGTCCAGAGACCCAGTACTTC
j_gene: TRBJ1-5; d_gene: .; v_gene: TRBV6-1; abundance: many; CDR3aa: CASTPGVNQPQHF; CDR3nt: TGTGCCAGCACCCCTGGGGTAAATCAGCCCCAGCATTTT
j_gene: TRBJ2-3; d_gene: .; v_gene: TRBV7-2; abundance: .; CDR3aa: CASSTGGQQLTQYF; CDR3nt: TGTGCCAGCAGCACCGGGGGACAACAACTTACGCAGTATTTT
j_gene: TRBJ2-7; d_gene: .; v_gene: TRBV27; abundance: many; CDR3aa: CASSLSRTNYEQYF; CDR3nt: TGTGCCAGCAGTTTATCGAGGACAAACTACGAGCAGTACTTC
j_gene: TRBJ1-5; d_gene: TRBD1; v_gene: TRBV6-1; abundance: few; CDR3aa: CASSPRQGTNQPQHF; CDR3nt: TGTGCCAGCAGTCCCAGACAGGGGACCAATCAGCCCCAGCATTTT
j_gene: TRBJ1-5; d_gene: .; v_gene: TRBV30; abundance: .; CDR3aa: CAWSVGGFSNQPQHF; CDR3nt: TGTGCCTGGAGTGTTGGGGGATTTAGCAATCAGCCCCAGCATTTT
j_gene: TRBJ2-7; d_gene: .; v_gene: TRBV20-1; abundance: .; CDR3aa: CSATPGLPYEQYF; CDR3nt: TGCAGTGCTACACCGGGATTGCCCTACGAGCAGTACTTC
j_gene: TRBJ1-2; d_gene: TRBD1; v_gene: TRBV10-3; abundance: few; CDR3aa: CALQGDYGYTF; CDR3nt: TGTGCCCTTCAGGGGGACTATGGCTACACCTTC
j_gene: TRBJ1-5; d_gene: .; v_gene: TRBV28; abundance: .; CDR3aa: CASSSEGVQHF; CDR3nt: TGTGCCAGCAGCTCGGAGGGGGTCCAGCATTTT
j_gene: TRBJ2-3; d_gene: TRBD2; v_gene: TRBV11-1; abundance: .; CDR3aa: CASSKLAGGTDTQYF; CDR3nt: TGTGCCAGCAGCAAACTAGCGGGAGGGACAGATACGCAGTATTTT
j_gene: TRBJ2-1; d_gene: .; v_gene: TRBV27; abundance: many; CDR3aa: CASSLLRSEQFF; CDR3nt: TGTGCCAGCAGTTTACTCCGGTCTGAGCAGTTCTTC
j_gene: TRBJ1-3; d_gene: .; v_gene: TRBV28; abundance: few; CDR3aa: CASSIPGGLVGNTIYF; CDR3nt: TGTGCCAGCAGTATCCCCGGGGGGTTGGTTGGAAACACCATATATTTT
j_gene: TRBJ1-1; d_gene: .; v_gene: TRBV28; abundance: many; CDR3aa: CASSWELEAFF; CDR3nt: TGTGCCAGCAGTTGGGAACTTGAAGCTTTCTTT
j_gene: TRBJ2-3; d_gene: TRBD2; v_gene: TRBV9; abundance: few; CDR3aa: CASSVDPGGGLAAPDTQYF; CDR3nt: TGTGCCAGCAGCGTCGATCCCGGGGGGGGACTAGCGGCTCCAGATACGCAGTATTTT
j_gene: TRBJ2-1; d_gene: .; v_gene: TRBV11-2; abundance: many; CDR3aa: CASSLEGTPTGEQFF; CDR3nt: TGTGCCAGCAGCTTAGAAGGGACTCCTACAGGTGAGCAGTTCTTC
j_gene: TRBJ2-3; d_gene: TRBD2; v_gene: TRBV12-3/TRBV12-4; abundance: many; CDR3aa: CASSFGATSGRTDTQYF; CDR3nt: TGTGCCAGCAGTTTTGGGGCCACTAGCGGGAGGACAGATACGCAGTATTTT
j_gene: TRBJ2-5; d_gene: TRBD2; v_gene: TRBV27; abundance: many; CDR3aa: CASRPGRTSGRETQYF; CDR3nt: TGTGCCAGCAGGCCAGGGAGGACTAGCGGGAGAGAGACCCAGTACTTC
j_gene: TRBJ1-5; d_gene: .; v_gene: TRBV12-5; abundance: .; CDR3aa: CASAYGSNQPQHF; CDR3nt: TGTGCTAGTGCCTATGGGAGCAATCAGCCCCAGCATTTT
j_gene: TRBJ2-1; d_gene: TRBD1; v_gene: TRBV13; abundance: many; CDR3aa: CASSPPQGASSYNEQFF; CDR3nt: TGTGCCAGCAGCCCTCCACAGGGGGCCAGCTCCTACAATGAGCAGTTCTTC
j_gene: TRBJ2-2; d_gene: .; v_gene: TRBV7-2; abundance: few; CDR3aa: CASTPLVVGTGELFF; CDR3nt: TGTGCCAGCACCCCACTAGTCGTCGGCACCGGGGAGCTGTTTTTT
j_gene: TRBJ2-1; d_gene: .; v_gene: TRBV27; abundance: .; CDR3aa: CASSKHSNEQFF; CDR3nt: TGTGCCAGCAGCAAACATTCCAATGAGCAGTTCTTC
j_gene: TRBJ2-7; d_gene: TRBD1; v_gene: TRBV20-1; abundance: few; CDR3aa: CSARPGGNEQYF; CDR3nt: TGCAGTGCTAGGCCAGGGGGAAACGAGCAGTACTTC
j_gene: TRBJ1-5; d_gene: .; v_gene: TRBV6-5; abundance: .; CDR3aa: CASSYLSRDRPQHF; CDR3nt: TGTGCCAGCAGTTACCTGTCCCGGGATCGGCCCCAGCATTTT
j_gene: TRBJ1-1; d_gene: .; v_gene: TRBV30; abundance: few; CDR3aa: CAWRASGTGISSPEAFF; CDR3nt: TGTGCCTGGAGGGCCTCCGGGACGGGCATCTCGAGCCCTGAAGCTTTCTTT
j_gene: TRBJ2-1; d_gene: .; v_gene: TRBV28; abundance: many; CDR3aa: CASSLEGRYYNEQFF; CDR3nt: TGTGCCAGCAGTTTGGAGGGGCGGTACTACAATGAGCAGTTCTTC
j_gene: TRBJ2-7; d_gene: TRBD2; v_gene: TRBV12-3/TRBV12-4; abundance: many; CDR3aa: CASSVTSGAYEQYF; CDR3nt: TGTGCCAGCAGCGTCACTAGCGGAGCCTACGAGCAGTACTTC
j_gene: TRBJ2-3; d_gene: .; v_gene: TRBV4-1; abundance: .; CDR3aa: CASSQDGTEHPSTDTQYF; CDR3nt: TGCGCCAGCAGCCAAGATGGCACAGAGCACCCATCCACAGATACGCAGTATTTT
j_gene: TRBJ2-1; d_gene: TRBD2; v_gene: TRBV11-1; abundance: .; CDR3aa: CASSQHVLAGGPFNEQFF; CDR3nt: TGCGCCAGCAGCCAACACGTACTAGCGGGAGGGCCGTTCAATGAGCAGTTCTTC
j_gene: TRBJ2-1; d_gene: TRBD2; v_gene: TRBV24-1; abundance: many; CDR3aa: CATSDQAGASYNEQFF; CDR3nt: TGTGCCACCAGTGACCAAGCGGGGGCCTCCTACAATGAGCAGTTCTTC
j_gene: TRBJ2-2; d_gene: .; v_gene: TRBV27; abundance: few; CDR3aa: CASSFGESNTGELSF; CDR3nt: TGTGCCAGCAGTTTTGGGGAGTCGAACACCGGGGAGCTGTCTTTT
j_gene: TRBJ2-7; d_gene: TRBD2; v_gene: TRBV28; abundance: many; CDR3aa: CASSFRLAGVHEQYF; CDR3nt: TGTGCCAGCAGTTTTCGTTTAGCGGGAGTTCACGAGCAGTACTTC
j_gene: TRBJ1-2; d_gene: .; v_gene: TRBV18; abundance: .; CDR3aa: CASSPRSGYGYTF; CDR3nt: TGTGCCAGCTCACCACGGTCGGGGTATGGCTACACCTTC